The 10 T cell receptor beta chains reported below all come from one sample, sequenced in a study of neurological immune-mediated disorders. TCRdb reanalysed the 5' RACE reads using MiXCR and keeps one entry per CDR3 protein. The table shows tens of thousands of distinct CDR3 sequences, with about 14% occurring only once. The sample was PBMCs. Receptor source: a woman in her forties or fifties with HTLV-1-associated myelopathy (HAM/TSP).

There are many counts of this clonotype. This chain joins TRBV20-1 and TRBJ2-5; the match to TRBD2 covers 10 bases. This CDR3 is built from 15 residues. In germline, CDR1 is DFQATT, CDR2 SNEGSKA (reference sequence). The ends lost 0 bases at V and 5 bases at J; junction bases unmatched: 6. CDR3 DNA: TGCAGTGCTAGAGATTCAGCGGGGGGGAGGGAGACCCAGTACTTC. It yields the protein CSARDSAGGRETQYF.

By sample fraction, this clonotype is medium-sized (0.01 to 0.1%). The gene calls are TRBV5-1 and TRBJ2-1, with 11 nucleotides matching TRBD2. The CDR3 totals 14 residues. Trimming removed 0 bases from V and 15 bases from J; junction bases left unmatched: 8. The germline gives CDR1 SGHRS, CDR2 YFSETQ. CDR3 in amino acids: CASSLDRSGGGGFF. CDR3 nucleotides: TGCGCCAGCAGCTTGGATCGTAGCGGGGGGGGTGGGTTCTTC. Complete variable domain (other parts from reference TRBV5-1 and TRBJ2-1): KAGVTQTPRYLIKTRGQQVTLSCSPISGHRSVSWYQQTPGQGLQFLFEYFSETQRNKGNFPGRFSGRQFSNSRSEMNVSTLELGDSALYLCASSLDRSGGGGFFGPGTRLTVL.

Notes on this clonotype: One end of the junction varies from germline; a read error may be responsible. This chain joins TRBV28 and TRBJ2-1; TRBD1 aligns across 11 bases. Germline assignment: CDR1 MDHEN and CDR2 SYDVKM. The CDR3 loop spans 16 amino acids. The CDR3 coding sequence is TGTGCCAGCAGTCGGACAGGGGGCGGGATATACAATGAGCAGTTATTC. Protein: CASSRTGGGIYNEQLF.

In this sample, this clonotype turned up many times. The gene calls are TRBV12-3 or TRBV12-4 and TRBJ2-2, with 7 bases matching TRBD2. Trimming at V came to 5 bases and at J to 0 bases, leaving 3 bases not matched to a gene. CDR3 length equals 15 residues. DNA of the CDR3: TGTGCCAGCAGTCCTAGCGGCGCGAACACCGGGGAGCTGTTTTTT. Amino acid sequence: CASSPSGANTGELFF.

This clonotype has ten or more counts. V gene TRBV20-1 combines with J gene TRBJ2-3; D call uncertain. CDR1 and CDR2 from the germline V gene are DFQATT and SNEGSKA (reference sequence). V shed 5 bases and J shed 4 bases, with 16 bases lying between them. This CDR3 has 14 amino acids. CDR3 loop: CSALLGVKADTQYF. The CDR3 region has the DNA TGCAGTGCTCTTCTCGGCGTGAAGGCAGATACGCAGTATTTT.

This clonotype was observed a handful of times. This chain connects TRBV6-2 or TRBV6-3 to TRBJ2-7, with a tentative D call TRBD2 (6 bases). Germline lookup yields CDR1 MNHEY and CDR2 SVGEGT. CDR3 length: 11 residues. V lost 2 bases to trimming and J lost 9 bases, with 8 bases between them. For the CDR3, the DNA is TGTGCCAGCAGTTACCAGGGAGGGCAGTACTTC. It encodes CASSYQGGQYF.

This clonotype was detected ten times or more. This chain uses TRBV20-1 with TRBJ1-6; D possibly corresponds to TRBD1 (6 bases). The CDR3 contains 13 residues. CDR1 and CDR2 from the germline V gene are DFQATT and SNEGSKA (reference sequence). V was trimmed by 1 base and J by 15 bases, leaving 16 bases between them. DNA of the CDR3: TGCAGTGCTAGAGTCAGGGGCGAAACCCGCCTCCACTTT. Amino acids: CSARVRGETRLHF.

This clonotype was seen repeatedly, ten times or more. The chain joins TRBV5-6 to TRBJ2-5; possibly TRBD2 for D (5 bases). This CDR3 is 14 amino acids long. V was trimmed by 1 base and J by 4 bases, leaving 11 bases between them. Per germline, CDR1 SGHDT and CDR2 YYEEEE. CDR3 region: CASSLYGVVETQYF. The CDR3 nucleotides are TGTGCCAGCAGCTTGTACGGGGTGGTAGAGACCCAGTACTTC.

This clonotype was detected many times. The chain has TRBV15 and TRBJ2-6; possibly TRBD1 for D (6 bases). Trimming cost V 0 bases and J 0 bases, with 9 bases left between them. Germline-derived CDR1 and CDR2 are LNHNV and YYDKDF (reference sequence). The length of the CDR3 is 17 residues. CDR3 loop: CATSRDLQGSGANVLTF. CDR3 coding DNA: TGTGCCACCAGCAGAGATCTACAGGGCTCTGGGGCCAACGTCCTGACTTTC.

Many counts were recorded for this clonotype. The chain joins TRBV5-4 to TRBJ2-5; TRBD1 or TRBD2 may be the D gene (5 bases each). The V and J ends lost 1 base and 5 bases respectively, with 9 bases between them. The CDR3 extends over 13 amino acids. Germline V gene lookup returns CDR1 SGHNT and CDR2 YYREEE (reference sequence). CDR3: CASSLTGRETQYF. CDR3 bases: TGTGCCAGCAGCTTGACGGGGCGGGAGACCCAGTACTTC.